Each of the 29 T cell receptor beta chains below was sequenced from the same sample in a study of blood T cell repertoires in COVID-19. Here immunoSEQ multiplex PCR was the method, and the copy in TCRdb shows in-frame clones only, minus some. The sample holds about 90,000 clones, 75% to 85% seen once. Sequencing input: peripheral blood. These receptors came from a human donor in a cohort sampled during active COVID-19.

V is TRBV18 and J is TRBJ2-2; D gene unclear. The CDR3 is 15 amino acids. V was pared by 1 base and J by 0 bases, with 6 bases between. Germline CDR1 KGHSH, CDR2 LQKENI. CDR3 in amino acids: CASSPRRSNTGELFF. The CDR3 nucleotides are TGTGCCAGCTCACCACGCAGGTCGAACACCGGGGAGCTGTTTTTT.

Only one count was recorded for this clone. The rearrangement uses TRBV7-2 and TRBJ1-3; possibly TRBD1 for D (5 bases). This CDR3 comprises 16 residues. V lost 1 base and J lost 4, with 14 bases in between. Looked up from germline, CDR1 is SGHTA and CDR2 is FQGNSA. CDR3 residues: CASSLVWGSVGNTIYF. The CDR3 region has the DNA TGTGCCAGCAGCTTAGTTTGGGGCAGTGTGGGAAACACCATATATTTT. The variable domain in full, completed from reference TRBV7-2 and TRBJ1-3, reads GAGVSQSPSNKVTEKGKDVELRCDPISGHTALYWYRQSLGQGLEFLIYFQGNSAPDKSGLPSDRFSAERTGGSVSTLTIQRTQQEDSAVYLCASSLVWGSVGNTIYFGEGSWLTVV.

This clone has just a few counts. The chain couples TRBV4-1 to TRBJ2-2; 11 nucleotides match TRBD2. J gave up 7 bases and V 0 bases, and 4 bases lay outside the gene matches. The CDR3 is 16 residues long. Germline V gene lookup returns CDR1 MGHRA and CDR2 YSYEKL. The CDR3 loop is CASSQETSGGDGELFF. The CDR3 DNA is TGCGCCAGCAGCCAAGAAACTAGCGGGGGCGACGGGGAGCTGTTTTTT.

The CDR3 is CASSSAGTGINIQYF. The CDR3 DNA is TGTGCCAGCAGTTCCGCCGGGACAGGGATAAACATTCAGTACTTC. This chain uses TRBV6-5 with TRBJ2-4; 9 bases map to TRBD1. Losses at the gene ends were 4 bases for V and 6 bases for J; bases not matched to a gene: 7. Germline CDR1 and CDR2: MNHEY and SVGAGI. The CDR3 contains 15 residues.

This rearrangement joins TRBV2 to TRBJ2-7; a weak D match, TRBD2 (6 bases). Germline V gives CDR1 SNHLY, CDR2 FYNNEI. The CDR3 has 14 amino acids. V was shortened by 7 bases and J by 0 bases, with 13 bases between the two germline ends. CDR3 region: CASTWGDFSYEQYF. The CDR3 DNA reads as TGTGCCAGCACATGGGGGGACTTCTCCTACGAGCAGTACTTC.

This chain uses TRBV30 with TRBJ2-2; 9 bases fit TRBD1. This CDR3 has 16 residues. V lost 3 bases and J lost 5; bases outside the gene matches: 10. Looked up from germline, CDR1 is GTSNPN and CDR2 is SVGIG (reference sequence). Here the CDR3 DNA reads TGTGCCTGGAGAATCACAGGGGGCGCCGGGACCGGGGAGCTGTTTTTT. It yields the protein CAWRITGGAGTGELFF.

Only a few counts were recorded for this clone. This chain connects TRBV18 to TRBJ2-7; 8 bases align to TRBD2. The CDR3 length is 20 residues. J was trimmed by 1 base and V by 6 bases; bases with no gene match: 23. CDR1 KGHSH and CDR2 LQKENI come from the germline V gene. CDR3 region: CASSSIPGLVSGFRSYEQYF. The CDR3 DNA follows: TGTGCCAGCTCCTCGATACCGGGACTAGTTTCGGGCTTTAGGTCCTACGAGCAGTACTTC.

The gene calls are TRBV25-1 and TRBJ2-1; D is unresolved. CDR1 is MGHDK, CDR2 SYGVNS, per germline. The CDR3 consists of 14 residues. V gave up 3 bases and J gave up 0 bases, with 6 bases separating them. The CDR3 spells CASSEMSSYNEQFF. The CDR3 DNA is TGTGCCAGCAGTGAGATGAGCTCCTACAATGAGCAGTTCTTC.

The genes are TRBV29-1 and TRBJ2-5, with D perhaps TRBD2 (5 bases). Germline CDR1 reads SQVTM; CDR2 reads ANQGSEA. The CDR3 totals 12 residues. With 4 bases removed from V and 5 bases from J, the gap between germline ends came to 11 bases. CDR3 residues: CSVVLAVETQYF. DNA of the CDR3: TGCAGCGTTGTGCTAGCTGTTGAGACCCAGTACTTC.

The chain links TRBV27 to TRBJ2-5; 7 nucleotides match TRBD2. The trim removed 6 bases at V and 4 bases at J, leaving 5 bases unmatched. Germline CDR1 MNHEY, CDR2 SMNVEV (reference sequence). This CDR3 comprises 13 residues. The CDR3 reads CASRPWEGETQYF. CDR3 DNA: TGTGCCAGCAGGCCCTGGGAGGGAGAGACCCAGTACTTC.

This clone was observed a few times. The chain has TRBV5-4 and TRBJ1-1; TRBD1 is a possible D gene (6 bases). The CDR3 sequence is 15 residues long. V lost 5 bases and J 5 bases, leaving 19 bases between the germline ends. From germline, CDR1 is SGHNT and CDR2 YYREEE (reference sequence). In DNA form, the CDR3 reads TGTGCCAGCAGGAGCGCCAGGGGCGACAAGACTGAAGCTTTCTTT. Encoded protein: CASRSARGDKTEAFF.

Regarding this clone: At the DNA level, this CDR3 is encoded by other sequences in the same sample as well. The J gene is TRBJ2-7, the V gene TRBV5-1; TRBD1 matches at 10 bases. The V gene end was trimmed by 4 bases and the J gene end by 3 bases; junction bases not matched to a gene: 4. The length of the CDR3 is 14 residues. Germline CDR1 SGHRS, CDR2 YFSETQ. DNA of the CDR3: TGCGCCAGCAGCCCAGGGACAGGGGACTACGAGCAGTACTTC. The encoded protein is CASSPGTGDYEQYF.

V usage is TRBV5-8 and J usage is TRBJ2-3; 10 bases line up with TRBD1. The CDR3 loop spans 19 amino acids. CDR1 is SGHTS and CDR2 is YDEGEE in the germline V gene. V shed 4 bases and J 1 base; nucleotides not matched to a gene: 15. CDR3 DNA sequence: TGTGCCAGCAGCCGGACAGGGGGGCTGTTATACCATGGCACAGATACGCAGTATTTT. Its protein is CASSRTGGLLYHGTDTQYF. Full variable domain (remainder filled in from reference TRBV5-8 and TRBJ2-3): EAGVTQSPTHLIKTRGQQATLRCSPISGHTSVYWYQQALGLGLQFLLWYDEGEERNRGNFPPRFSGRQFPNYSSELNVNALELEDSALYLCASSRTGGLLYHGTDTQYFGPGTRLTVL.

The V call is TRBV30, the J call TRBJ2-3; D remains ambiguous. Trimming took 5 bases from V and 2 from J, leaving 5 bases between them. The CDR3 runs 11 residues. The germline V gene has CDR1 GTSNPN and CDR2 SVGIG (reference sequence). The CDR3 here is CAWALTDTQYF. DNA for the CDR3: TGTGCCTGGGCCCTCACAGATACGCAGTATTTT.

Notes on this clone: One end of the junction varies from germline; a read error may be responsible. J is TRBJ2-5 and V is TRBV24-1; maybe TRBD1 (6 bases). The CDR3 contains 13 residues. Germline V gives CDR1 KGHDR, CDR2 SFDVKD. The CDR3 protein is CVTSELTGETQYF. The CDR3 region has the DNA TGTGTCACCAGTGAGCTGACAGGAGAGACCCAGTACTTC.

The chain recombines TRBV6-2 or TRBV6-3 with TRBJ2-4; no reliable D call. The germline CDR1 and CDR2 sequences are MNHEY and SVGEGT. Trimming took 5 bases from V and 0 from J, leaving 14 bases between them. The CDR3 has 16 amino acids. The CDR3 bases are TGTGCCAGCAGTACTTACAGCAAGCTAGCCAAAAACATTCAGTACTTC. As protein: CASSTYSKLAKNIQYF.

This sequence joins TRBV7-2 and TRBJ1-4, with D perhaps matching TRBD1 (5 bases). V was shortened by 3 bases and J by 7 bases, with 12 bases between the two germline ends. This CDR3 region has 14 residues. CDR1 is SGHTA, CDR2 FQGNSA, per germline. CDR3 nucleotide sequence: TGTGCCAGCAGCTTTAGGCAGGGAAGTGAAAAACTGTTTTTT. Translation gives CASSFRQGSEKLFF. Together with reference TRBV7-2 and TRBJ1-4, the CDR3 gives the full variable domain: GAGVSQSPSNKVTEKGKDVELRCDPISGHTALYWYRQSLGQGLEFLIYFQGNSAPDKSGLPSDRFSAERTGGSVSTLTIQRTQQEDSAVYLCASSFRQGSEKLFFGSGTQLSVL.

The rearrangement joins TRBV30 to TRBJ2-7; weak D call: TRBD2 (5 bases). The V gene's germline CDR1 is GTSNPN and CDR2 SVGIG (reference sequence). Trimming stripped 3 bases from V and 4 bases from J, with 7 bases between. The CDR3 runs 11 residues. The CDR3: CAWSGVYEQYF. The CDR3 DNA follows: TGTGCCTGGAGCGGGGTATACGAGCAGTACTTC.

This chain uses TRBV9 with TRBJ2-1; a possible D gene is TRBD1 (5 bases). V was shortened by 2 bases and J by 3 bases, with 12 bases between the two germline ends. The V gene's germline CDR1 is SGDLS and CDR2 YYNGEE. The CDR3 loop spans 15 amino acids. The CDR3 reads CASSVTDRFYNEQFF. CDR3 bases: TGTGCCAGCAGCGTGACCGACAGATTCTACAATGAGCAGTTCTTC.

The V call is TRBV27, the J call TRBJ1-5; D possibly corresponds to TRBD1 (5 bases). CDR3 length: 15 amino acids. Germline assignment: CDR1 MNHEY and CDR2 SMNVEV (reference sequence). V dropped 5 bases and J dropped 3 bases, with 14 bases sitting between them. The CDR3 nucleotides are TGTGCCAGCAGTGGCCGGGGGTTAGACAATCAGCCCCAGCATTTT. As protein: CASSGRGLDNQPQHF.

The rearrangement links TRBV5-1 to TRBJ1-4; no clear D gene. V was cut by 1 base and J by 0 bases, with 4 bases left in between. Germline CDR1 reads SGHRS; CDR2 reads YFSETQ. The CDR3 extends over 14 amino acids. This CDR3 is CASSLSSTNEKLFF. In DNA form, the CDR3 reads TGCGCCAGCAGCTTGTCATCAACTAATGAAAAACTGTTTTTT.

V usage is TRBV3-1 (or the pseudogene TRBV3-2) and J usage is TRBJ2-7; 9 bases agree with TRBD2. The CDR3 runs to 16 residues. The V gene's germline CDR1 is LGHDT and CDR2 YNNKEL (reference sequence). Trimming took 4 bases from V and 3 from J; bases not matched to a gene: 10. CDR3 in DNA: TGTGCCAGCAGCCCACTGTACAGCGGGGGGTACTACGAGCAGTACTTC. It specifies CASSPLYSGGYYEQYF.

The chain carries TRBV7-2 and TRBJ1-6, with 8 bases fitting TRBD1. With V trimmed by 3 bases and J by 5 bases, 6 bases remained unmatched. The CDR3 has 16 residues. Germline loops: CDR1 SGHTA, CDR2 FQGNSA. The CDR3 sequence is CASSFWTGWNNSPLHF. Written as DNA, the CDR3 is TGTGCCAGCAGCTTCTGGACAGGGTGGAATAATTCACCCCTCCACTTT.

The count of this clone is one. V gene TRBV6-5 combines with J gene TRBJ2-2; D remains ambiguous. CDR3 length equals 12 residues. Germline values: CDR1 MNHEY, CDR2 SVGAGI. V was shortened by 1 base and J by 6 bases, with 3 bases between the two germline ends. The CDR3 loop reads CASSYLSGELFF. CDR3 nucleotides: TGTGCCAGCAGTTACTTATCCGGGGAGCTGTTTTTT.

The rearrangement uses TRBV18 and TRBJ2-3, with unresolved D. Per the germline V gene, CDR1 is KGHSH and CDR2 is LQKENI. Trimming took 3 bases from V and 1 from J, leaving 11 bases between them. The CDR3 is made up of 15 amino acids. CDR3 loop: CASSPPVAGTDTQYF. The CDR3 DNA follows: TGTGCCAGCTCACCTCCGGTAGCCGGCACAGATACGCAGTATTTT.

The V gene is TRBV7-2, the J gene TRBJ1-1, with 7 bases aligning to TRBD1. This CDR3 spans 14 amino acids. The germline CDR1 and CDR2 sequences are SGHTA and FQGNSA. V was clipped by 5 bases and J by 2 bases; unmatched bases: 5. CDR3 sequence reads: CASSRDSGNTEAFF. As DNA, the CDR3 is TGTGCCAGCAGCCGGGACAGCGGAAACACTGAAGCTTTCTTT.

This clone was counted ten times or more. CDR3 in amino acids: CAWSVGSGYGYTF. The CDR3 DNA reads TGTGCCTGGAGTGTAGGGTCGGGGTATGGCTACACCTTC. The gene calls are TRBV30 and TRBJ1-2; D remains ambiguous. Germline CDR1 is GTSNPN and CDR2 is SVGIG (reference sequence). V was trimmed by 0 bases and J by 5 bases, leaving 10 bases between them. There are 13 residues in the CDR3.

The chain has TRBV11-3 and TRBJ2-7; 10 positions agree with TRBD1. This CDR3 is built from 14 residues. Germline CDR1 SGHNT, CDR2 YENEEA. J gave up 7 bases and V 5 bases, and 8 bases lay outside the gene matches. The CDR3 region is CASSPGQGEREQYF. The CDR3 DNA follows: TGTGCCAGCAGCCCTGGACAGGGGGAGAGGGAGCAGTACTTC.

This rearrangement joins TRBV4-3 to TRBJ1-1, with 10 bases lining up with TRBD1. J gave up 4 bases and V 3 bases, and 5 bases lay outside the gene matches. The germline gives CDR1 LGHNA, CDR2 YSLEER. The CDR3 contains 15 residues. The CDR3 protein is CASSQAGTGATEAFF. The CDR3, as DNA: TGCGCCAGCAGCCAGGCTGGGACAGGGGCCACTGAAGCTTTCTTT.